This T cell receptor beta chain was sequenced in a study of shared clonotypes between healthy human individuals. Findings and caveats of the study: Some naive CD4 clonotypes, 4.5% to 5.5%, turned up in common across several donors. Only blood was sampled; tissue repertoires likely differ. Inspection by rarefaction showed sorted-subset sequencing to be incomplete despite large depth.

V was pared by 5 bases and J by 4 bases, with 17 bases between. Germline V CDR1 and CDR2: SGHTA, FQGTGA. This CDR3 has 16 amino acids. A deep-level run was used for the assay. Profiled with immunoSEQ multiplex PCR; TCRdb holds only in-frame clones, not every one. The repertoire includes about 1.1 million clones, about 80% of them detected once, and 0.89% sits in the top ten. Details on this clone: Antigen: not known.

The source material was memory CD4+ T cells from PBMCs. This sample's subset: CD45RA-negative fraction. The chain carries TRBV7-3 and TRBJ2-2, with D perhaps TRBD1 or TRBD2 (5 bases each). This receptor was identified in a man aged 18 to 30 in good health. Some clones in this sample may be carry-over from other donors' samples. The CDR3 bases are TGTGCCAGCAGCCCGGGACCCCAGGCTGCCACCGGGGAGCTGTTTTTT. It encodes CASSPGPQAATGELFF.